The 21 T cell receptor beta chains reported below all come from one sample, sequenced in a study of CD8 T cells in Susac syndrome. RNA, at roughly 0.5 to 1 ug, was reverse transcribed with random hexamers. TCRdb fed the immunoSEQ multiplex PCR reads into MiXCR, producing one record per CDR3 protein. The data show 180,000 or so distinct CDR3 sequences, around 96% seen once. Input material: CD4+ T cells from PBMCs. The receptors here all came from a human donor in good health.

The chain has TRBV20-1 and TRBJ2-3, with D unresolved. V was clipped by 6 bases and J by 1 base, with 11 bases between them. Germline V gene lookup returns CDR1 DFQATT and CDR2 SNEGSKA (reference sequence). The CDR3 has 13 amino acids. The CDR3 bases are TGCAGTGCCCCCCAGCAGGGCACAGATACGCAGTATTTT. Translated: CSAPQQGTDTQYF.

With respect to this clonotype: One end of the junction does not line up with germline, which may come from a read error. This chain uses TRBV20-1 with TRBJ1-1; unclear D gene. The germline V gene has CDR1 DFQATT and CDR2 SNEGSKA (reference sequence). This CDR3 region has 13 residues. CDR3 in amino acids: CSAREGGNPEAFF. The DNA of the CDR3 is TGCAGTGCTAGAGAGGGAGGGAACCCTGAAGCTTTCTTT.

The V and J genes are TRBV18 and TRBJ2-6, with 8 bases identical to TRBD1. The CDR3 runs to 16 residues. J was trimmed by 2 bases and V by 6 bases; bases with no gene match: 6. Germline CDR1 is KGHSH and CDR2 is LQKENI. For the CDR3, the DNA is TGTGCCAGCTCTCGACTACAGGGGGCTGGGGCCAACGTCCTGACTTTC. The encoded protein is CASSRLQGAGANVLTF.

V gene TRBV28 combines with J gene TRBJ2-1; D not resolved. This CDR3 has 13 residues. Germline V gene sequence: CDR1 MDHEN, CDR2 SYDVKM. Trimming shortened V by 3 bases and J by 8 bases, and 11 bases separated the two germline ends. CDR3 sequence (DNA): TGTGCCAGCAGTTTTCCGGGTTCCGATGAGCAGTTCTTC. Residues: CASSFPGSDEQFF.

This clonotype was seen just once. CDR3 DNA sequence: TGCAGCGTTGTACGACAGGGGGGAAGTGGCTACACCTTC. Its protein is CSVVRQGGSGYTF. This chain connects TRBV29-1 to TRBJ1-2; 9 bases align to TRBD1. The CDR3 is 13 amino acids. Germline CDR1 and CDR2: SQVTM and ANQGSEA. With 4 bases clipped from V and 7 bases from J, the junction kept 7 bases outside the gene matches.

The rearrangement uses TRBV7-8 and TRBJ1-5; 8 bases line up with TRBD1. Germline V CDR1 and CDR2: SGHVS, FQNEAQ. V shed 5 bases, J shed 0 bases, and the junction held 9 bases outside the gene matches. The CDR3 extends over 17 amino acids. CDR3 DNA sequence: TGTGCCAGCAGCAAGGACAGGGCCCGGAATAGCAATCAGCCCCAGCATTTT. It specifies CASSKDRARNSNQPQHF.

The V call is TRBV19, the J call TRBJ1-5; D gene ambiguous. Germline V gene lookup returns CDR1 LNHDA and CDR2 SQIVND (reference sequence). V was cut by 3 bases and J by 2 bases, with 2 bases left in between. The CDR3 length is 12 residues. The chain's CDR3 is CASSMGNQPQHF. CDR3 DNA sequence: TGTGCCAGTAGTATGGGCAATCAGCCCCAGCATTTT.

The chain couples TRBV18 to TRBJ1-6; 8 bases agree with TRBD1. CDR1 is KGHSH, CDR2 LQKENI, per germline. The CDR3 length is 14 residues. V gave up 6 bases and J gave up 6 bases; unmatched junction bases: 4. Here the CDR3 reads CASSKDRVNSPLHF. The CDR3 DNA follows: TGTGCCAGCTCGAAGGACAGGGTTAATTCACCCCTCCACTTT.

The chain has TRBV28 and TRBJ2-5, with D perhaps assigned TRBD1 or TRBD2 (5 bases each). The CDR3 has 13 amino acids. CDR1 and CDR2 (germline): MDHEN, SYDVKM. V was clipped by 5 bases and J by 5 bases, with 12 bases between them. The CDR3 reads CASSRDPMETQYF. The CDR3 DNA is TGTGCCAGCAGTAGGGACCCCATGGAGACCCAGTACTTC.

The V call is TRBV20-1, the J call TRBJ2-1; TRBD2 matches 11 bases. Germline loops: CDR1 DFQATT, CDR2 SNEGSKA (reference sequence). The trim removed 3 bases at V and 0 bases at J, leaving 7 bases unmatched. The CDR3 sequence is 17 residues long. The CDR3 protein is CSASPSGGQSSYNEQFF. The CDR3 DNA reads TGCAGTGCTAGTCCTAGCGGGGGGCAGAGCTCCTACAATGAGCAGTTCTTC.

This chain joins TRBV28 and TRBJ2-1; 10 bases fit TRBD1. From germline, CDR1 is MDHEN and CDR2 SYDVKM. CDR3 size: 15 residues. Unmatched junction bases numbered 8, after V lost 7 bases and J lost 5 bases. CDR3 residues: CASIGQGGQDNEQFF. The CDR3, as DNA: TGTGCCAGCATCGGACAGGGGGGGCAGGACAATGAGCAGTTCTTC.

J is TRBJ2-3 and V is TRBV5-1; D possibly corresponds to TRBD1 (6 bases). V was clipped by 0 bases and J by 6 bases, with 17 bases between them. Germline loops: CDR1 SGHRS, CDR2 YFSETQ. The CDR3 length is 16 residues. CDR3: CASSLAVGHRDDTQYF. CDR3 DNA: TGCGCCAGCAGCTTGGCGGTTGGGCACAGGGACGATACGCAGTATTTT.

The chain joins TRBV7-9 to TRBJ1-1, with 9 bases fitting TRBD1. The CDR3 totals 13 residues. V shed 3 bases and J 4 bases; nucleotides not matched to a gene: 0. Per the germline V gene, CDR1 is SEHNR and CDR2 is FQNEAQ (reference sequence). The CDR3 DNA is TGTGCCAGCAGCTTGGGACAGGGCACTGAAGCTTTCTTT. Protein sequence: CASSLGQGTEAFF.

This clonotype was recorded once. The V and J genes are TRBV20-1 and TRBJ1-2; 8 bases line up with TRBD1. Germline V gene lookup returns CDR1 DFQATT and CDR2 SNEGSKA (reference sequence). The V gene end was trimmed by 3 bases and the J gene end by 4 bases; junction bases not matched to a gene: 13. This CDR3 is built from 16 residues. The CDR3 loop is CSASDRRQGISYGYTF. The DNA for the CDR3 is TGCAGTGCTAGTGACCGAAGACAGGGGATTAGCTATGGCTACACCTTC.

The rearrangement uses TRBV20-1 and TRBJ2-7; no firm D call. In germline, CDR1 is DFQATT, CDR2 SNEGSKA (reference sequence). The CDR3 is 13 residues long. Trimming took 5 bases from V and 7 from J, leaving 18 bases between them. CDR3 sequence reads: CSARFGRSKEQYF. CDR3 bases: TGCAGTGCTCGCTTCGGACGGTCTAAAGAGCAGTACTTC.

This chain links TRBV20-1 with TRBJ2-1, with 10 bases identical to TRBD2. CDR3 length equals 15 residues. Per the germline V gene, CDR1 is DFQATT and CDR2 is SNEGSKA (reference sequence). With 1 base clipped from V and 4 bases from J, the junction kept 4 bases outside the gene matches. As DNA, the CDR3 is TGCAGTGCTAGAGCCACACTAGCGGGATACAATGAGCAGTTCTTC. Amino acid sequence: CSARATLAGYNEQFF.

The chain combines TRBV7-6 with TRBJ2-1; D not resolved. The V gene lost 1 base and the J gene lost 9 bases, with 10 bases spanning the gap. The germline gives CDR1 SGHVS, CDR2 FNYEAQ. The CDR3 is 13 amino acids. As DNA, the CDR3 is TGTGCCAGCAGCTTAGAAGGACCCAGTGAGCAGTTCTTC. Protein: CASSLEGPSEQFF.

The chain has TRBV7-9 and TRBJ2-1; D is undetermined. Trimming pared 0 bases from V and 0 bases from J, leaving 9 bases between. The V gene's germline CDR1 is SEHNR and CDR2 FQNEAQ (reference sequence). CDR3 length: 16 amino acids. The DNA of the CDR3 is TGTGCCAGCAGCTTAGCGTTCCACCGCTCCTACAATGAGCAGTTCTTC. It encodes CASSLAFHRSYNEQFF.

This chain links TRBV19 with TRBJ2-3, with TRBD2 matching 7 bases. Per the germline V gene, CDR1 is LNHDA and CDR2 is SQIVND (reference sequence). The CDR3 is 15 amino acids. With V trimmed by 3 bases and J by 4 bases, 7 bases remained unmatched. As DNA, the CDR3 is TGTGCCAGTAGTATCGAAGGACTAGTGGCAGATACGCAGTATTTT. This encodes CASSIEGLVADTQYF.

The chain links TRBV2 to TRBJ1-1; 8 bases are a match to TRBD1. Germline CDR1 and CDR2: SNHLY and FYNNEI. The V and J ends lost 4 bases and 3 bases, in that order; junction bases with no gene match: 4. The CDR3 contains 14 residues. CDR3 coding DNA: TGTGCCAGCAGTGTAGGACAGGGTTACACTGAAGCTTTCTTT. Translated: CASSVGQGYTEAFF.

This sequence joins TRBV7-9 and TRBJ1-2; D remains unclear. V lost 3 bases to trimming and J lost 2 bases, with 13 bases between them. In germline, CDR1 is SEHNR, CDR2 FQNEAQ (reference sequence). The CDR3 sequence is 15 residues long. The CDR3 sequence is CASSLSVGTNYGYTF. The CDR3, as DNA: TGTGCCAGCAGCTTGAGTGTGGGAACAAACTATGGCTACACCTTC.